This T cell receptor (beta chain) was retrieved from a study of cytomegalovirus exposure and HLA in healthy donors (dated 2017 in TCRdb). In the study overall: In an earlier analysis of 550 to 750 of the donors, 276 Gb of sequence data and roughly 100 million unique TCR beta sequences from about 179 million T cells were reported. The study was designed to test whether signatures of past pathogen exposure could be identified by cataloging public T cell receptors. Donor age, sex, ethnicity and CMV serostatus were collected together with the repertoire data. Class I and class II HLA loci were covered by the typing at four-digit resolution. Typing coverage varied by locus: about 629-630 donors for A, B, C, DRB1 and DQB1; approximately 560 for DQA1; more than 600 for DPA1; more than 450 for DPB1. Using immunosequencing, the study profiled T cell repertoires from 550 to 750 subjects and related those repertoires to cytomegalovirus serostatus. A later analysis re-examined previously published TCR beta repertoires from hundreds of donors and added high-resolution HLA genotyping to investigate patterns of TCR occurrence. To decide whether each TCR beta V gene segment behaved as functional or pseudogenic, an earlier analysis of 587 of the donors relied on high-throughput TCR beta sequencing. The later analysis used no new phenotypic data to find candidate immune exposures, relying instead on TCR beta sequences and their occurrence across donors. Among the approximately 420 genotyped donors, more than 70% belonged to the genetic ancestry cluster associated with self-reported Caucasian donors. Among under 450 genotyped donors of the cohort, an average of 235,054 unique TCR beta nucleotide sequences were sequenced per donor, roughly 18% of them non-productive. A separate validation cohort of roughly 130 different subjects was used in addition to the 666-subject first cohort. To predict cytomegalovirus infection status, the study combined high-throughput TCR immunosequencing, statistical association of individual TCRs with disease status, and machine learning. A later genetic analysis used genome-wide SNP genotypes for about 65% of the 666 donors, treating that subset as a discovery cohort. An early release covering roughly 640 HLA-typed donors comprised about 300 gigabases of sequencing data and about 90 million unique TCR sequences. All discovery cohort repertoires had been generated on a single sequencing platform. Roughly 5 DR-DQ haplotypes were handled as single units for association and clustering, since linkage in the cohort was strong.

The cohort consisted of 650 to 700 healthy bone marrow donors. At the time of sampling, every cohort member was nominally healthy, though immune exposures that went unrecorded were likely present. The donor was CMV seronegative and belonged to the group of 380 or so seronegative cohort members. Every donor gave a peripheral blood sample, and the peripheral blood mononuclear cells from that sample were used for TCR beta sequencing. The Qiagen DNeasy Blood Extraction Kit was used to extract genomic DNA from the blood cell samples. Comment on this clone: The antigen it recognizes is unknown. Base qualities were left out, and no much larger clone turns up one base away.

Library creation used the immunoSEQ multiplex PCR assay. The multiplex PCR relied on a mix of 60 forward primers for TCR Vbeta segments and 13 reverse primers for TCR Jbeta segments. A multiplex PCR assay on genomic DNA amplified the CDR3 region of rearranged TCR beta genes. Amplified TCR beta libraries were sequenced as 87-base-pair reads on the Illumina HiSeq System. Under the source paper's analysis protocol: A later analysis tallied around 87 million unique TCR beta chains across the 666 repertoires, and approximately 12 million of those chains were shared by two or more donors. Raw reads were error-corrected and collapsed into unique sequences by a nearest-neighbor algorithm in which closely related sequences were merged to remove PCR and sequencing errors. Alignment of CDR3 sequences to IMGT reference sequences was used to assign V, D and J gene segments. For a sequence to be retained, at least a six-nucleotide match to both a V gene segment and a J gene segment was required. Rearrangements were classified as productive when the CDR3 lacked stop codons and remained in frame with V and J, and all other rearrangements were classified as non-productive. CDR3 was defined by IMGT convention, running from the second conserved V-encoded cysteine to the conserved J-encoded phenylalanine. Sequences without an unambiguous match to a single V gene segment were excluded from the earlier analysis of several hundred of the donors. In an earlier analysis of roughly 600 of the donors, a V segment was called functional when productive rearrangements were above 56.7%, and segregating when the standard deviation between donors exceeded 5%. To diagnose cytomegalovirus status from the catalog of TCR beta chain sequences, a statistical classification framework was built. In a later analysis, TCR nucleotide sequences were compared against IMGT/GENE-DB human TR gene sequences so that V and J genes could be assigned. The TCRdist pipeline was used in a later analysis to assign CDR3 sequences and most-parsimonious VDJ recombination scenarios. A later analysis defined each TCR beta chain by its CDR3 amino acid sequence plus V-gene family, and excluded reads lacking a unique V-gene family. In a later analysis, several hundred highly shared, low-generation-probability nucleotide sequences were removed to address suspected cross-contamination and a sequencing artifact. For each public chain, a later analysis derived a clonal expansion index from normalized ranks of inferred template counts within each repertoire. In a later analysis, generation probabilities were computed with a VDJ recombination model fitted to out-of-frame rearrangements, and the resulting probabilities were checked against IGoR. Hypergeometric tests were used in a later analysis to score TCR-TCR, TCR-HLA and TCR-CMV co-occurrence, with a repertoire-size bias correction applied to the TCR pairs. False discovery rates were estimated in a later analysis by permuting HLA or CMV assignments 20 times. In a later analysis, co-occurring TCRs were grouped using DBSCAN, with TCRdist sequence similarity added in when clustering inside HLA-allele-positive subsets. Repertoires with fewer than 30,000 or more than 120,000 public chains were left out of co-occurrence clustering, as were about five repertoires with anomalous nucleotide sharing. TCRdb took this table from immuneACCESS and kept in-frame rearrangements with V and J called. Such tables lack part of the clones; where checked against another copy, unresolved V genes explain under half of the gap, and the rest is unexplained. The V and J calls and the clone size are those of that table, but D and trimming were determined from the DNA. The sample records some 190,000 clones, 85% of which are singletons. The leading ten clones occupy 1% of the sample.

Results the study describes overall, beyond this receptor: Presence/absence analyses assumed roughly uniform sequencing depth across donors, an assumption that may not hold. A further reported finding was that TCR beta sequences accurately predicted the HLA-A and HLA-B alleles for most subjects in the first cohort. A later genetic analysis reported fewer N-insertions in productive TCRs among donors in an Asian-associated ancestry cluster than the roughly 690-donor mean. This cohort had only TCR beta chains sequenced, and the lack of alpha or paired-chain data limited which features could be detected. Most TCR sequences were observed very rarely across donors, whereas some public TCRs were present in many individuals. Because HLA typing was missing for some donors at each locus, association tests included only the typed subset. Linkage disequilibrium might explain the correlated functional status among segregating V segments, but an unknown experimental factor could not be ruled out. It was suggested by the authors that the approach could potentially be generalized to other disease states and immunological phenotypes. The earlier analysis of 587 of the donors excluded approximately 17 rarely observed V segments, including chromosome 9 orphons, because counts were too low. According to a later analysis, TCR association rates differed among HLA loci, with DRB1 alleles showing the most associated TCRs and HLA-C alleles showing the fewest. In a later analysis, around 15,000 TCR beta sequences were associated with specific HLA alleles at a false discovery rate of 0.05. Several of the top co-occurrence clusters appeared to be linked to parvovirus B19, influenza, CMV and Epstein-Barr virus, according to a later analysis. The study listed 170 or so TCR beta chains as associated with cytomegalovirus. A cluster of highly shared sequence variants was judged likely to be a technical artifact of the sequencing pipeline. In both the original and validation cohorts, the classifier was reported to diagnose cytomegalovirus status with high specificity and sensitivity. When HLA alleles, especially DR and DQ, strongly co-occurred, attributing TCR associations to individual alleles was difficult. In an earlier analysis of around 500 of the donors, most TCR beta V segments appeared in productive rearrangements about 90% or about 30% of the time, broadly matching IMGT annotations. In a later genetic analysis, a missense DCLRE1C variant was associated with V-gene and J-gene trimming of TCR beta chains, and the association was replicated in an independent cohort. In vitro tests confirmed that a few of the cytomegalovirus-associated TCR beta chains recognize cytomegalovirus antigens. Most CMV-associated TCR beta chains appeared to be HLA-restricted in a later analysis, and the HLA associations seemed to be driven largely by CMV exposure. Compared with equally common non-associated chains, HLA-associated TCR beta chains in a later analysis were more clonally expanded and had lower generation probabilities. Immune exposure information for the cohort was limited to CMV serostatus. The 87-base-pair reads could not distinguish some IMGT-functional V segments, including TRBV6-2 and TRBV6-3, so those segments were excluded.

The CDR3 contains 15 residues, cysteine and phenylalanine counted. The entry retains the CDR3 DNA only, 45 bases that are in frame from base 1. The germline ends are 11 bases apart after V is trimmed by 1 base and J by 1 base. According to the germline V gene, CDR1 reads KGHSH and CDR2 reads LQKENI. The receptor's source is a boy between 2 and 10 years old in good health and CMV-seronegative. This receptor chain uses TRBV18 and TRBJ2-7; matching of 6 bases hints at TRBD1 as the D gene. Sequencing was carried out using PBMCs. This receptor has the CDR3 CASSPLDDRSYEQYF. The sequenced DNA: TGTGCCAGCTCACCACTTGATGACAGGTCCTACGAGCAGTACTTC. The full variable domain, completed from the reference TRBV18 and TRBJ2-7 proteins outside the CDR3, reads NAGVMQNPRHLVRRRGQEARLRCSPMKGHSHVYWYRQLPEEGLKFMVYLQKENIIDESGMPKERFSAEFPKEGPSILRIQQVVRGDSAAYFCASSPLDDRSYEQYFGPGTRLTVT.